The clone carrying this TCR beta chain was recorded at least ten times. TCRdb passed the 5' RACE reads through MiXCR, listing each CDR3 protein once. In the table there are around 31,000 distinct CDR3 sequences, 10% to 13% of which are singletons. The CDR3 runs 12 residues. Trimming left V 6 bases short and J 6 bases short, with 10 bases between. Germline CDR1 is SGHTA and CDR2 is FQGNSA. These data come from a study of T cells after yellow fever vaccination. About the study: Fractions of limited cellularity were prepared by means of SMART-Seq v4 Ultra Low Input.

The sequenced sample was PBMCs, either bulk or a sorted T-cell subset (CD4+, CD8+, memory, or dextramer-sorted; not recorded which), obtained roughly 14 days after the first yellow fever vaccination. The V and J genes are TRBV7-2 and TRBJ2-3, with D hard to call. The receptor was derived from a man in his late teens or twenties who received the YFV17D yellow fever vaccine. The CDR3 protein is CASRAQSDTQYF. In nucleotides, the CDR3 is TGTGCCAGCAGAGCGCAGTCCGATACGCAGTATTTT.